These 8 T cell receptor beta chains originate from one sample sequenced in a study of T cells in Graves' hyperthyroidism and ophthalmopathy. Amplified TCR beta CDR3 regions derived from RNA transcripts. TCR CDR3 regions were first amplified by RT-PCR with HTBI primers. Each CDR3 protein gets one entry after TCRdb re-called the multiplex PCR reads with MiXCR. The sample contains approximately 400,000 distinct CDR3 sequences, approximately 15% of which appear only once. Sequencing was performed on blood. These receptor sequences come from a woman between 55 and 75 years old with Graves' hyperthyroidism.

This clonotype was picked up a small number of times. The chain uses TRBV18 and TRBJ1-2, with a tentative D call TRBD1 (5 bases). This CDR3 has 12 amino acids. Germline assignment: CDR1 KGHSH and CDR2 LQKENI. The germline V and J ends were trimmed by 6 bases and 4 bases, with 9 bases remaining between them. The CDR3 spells CASSWDFYGYTF. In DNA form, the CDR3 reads TGTGCCAGCTCGTGGGACTTCTATGGCTACACCTTC.

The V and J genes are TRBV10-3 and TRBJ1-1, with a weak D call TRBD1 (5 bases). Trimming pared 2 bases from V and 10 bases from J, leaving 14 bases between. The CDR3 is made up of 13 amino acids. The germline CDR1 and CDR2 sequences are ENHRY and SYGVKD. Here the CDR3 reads CAISEVQGAGAFF. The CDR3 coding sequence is TGTGCCATCAGTGAGGTCCAGGGAGCGGGAGCTTTCTTT.

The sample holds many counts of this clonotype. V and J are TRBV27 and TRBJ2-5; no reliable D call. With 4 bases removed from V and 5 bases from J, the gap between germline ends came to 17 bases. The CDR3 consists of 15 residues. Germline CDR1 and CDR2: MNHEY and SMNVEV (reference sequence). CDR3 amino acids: CASSSNYLLEETQYF. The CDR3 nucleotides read TGTGCCAGCAGTTCTAACTACTTGTTGGAGGAGACCCAGTACTTC.

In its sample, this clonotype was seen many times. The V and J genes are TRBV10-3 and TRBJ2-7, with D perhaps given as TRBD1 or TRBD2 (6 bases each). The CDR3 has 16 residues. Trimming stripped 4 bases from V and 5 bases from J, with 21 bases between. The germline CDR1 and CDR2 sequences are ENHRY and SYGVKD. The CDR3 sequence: CAISGHPSGANDEQYF. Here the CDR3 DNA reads TGTGCCATCAGTGGGCATCCATCGGGGGCTAATGACGAGCAGTACTTC.

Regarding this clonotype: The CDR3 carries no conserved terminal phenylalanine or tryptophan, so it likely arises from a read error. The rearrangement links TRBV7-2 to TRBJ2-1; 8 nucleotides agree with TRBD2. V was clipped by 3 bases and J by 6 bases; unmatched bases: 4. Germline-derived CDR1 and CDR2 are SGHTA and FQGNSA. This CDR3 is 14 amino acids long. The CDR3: CASSFGTRANEQFL. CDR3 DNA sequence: TGTGCCAGCAGCTTTGGGACTAGGGCCAATGAGCAGTTCCTC.

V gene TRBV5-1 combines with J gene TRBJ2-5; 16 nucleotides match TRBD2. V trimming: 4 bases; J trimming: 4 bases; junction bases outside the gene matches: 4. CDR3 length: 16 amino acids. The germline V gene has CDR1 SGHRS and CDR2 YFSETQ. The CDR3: CASSLGTSGRVETQYF. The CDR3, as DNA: TGCGCCAGCAGCCTCGGGACTAGCGGGAGGGTAGAGACCCAGTACTTC.

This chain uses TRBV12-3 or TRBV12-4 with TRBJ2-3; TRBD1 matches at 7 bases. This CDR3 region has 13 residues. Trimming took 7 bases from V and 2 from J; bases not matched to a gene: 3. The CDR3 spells CASKGQITDTQYF. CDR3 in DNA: TGTGCCAGCAAGGGACAGATCACAGATACGCAGTATTTT.

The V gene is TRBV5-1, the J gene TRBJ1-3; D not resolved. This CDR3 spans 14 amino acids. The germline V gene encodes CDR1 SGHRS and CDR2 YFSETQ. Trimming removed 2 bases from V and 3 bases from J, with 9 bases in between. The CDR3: CASSFTGIGNTIYF. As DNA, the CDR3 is TGCGCCAGCAGCTTCACCGGGATTGGAAACACCATATATTTT.